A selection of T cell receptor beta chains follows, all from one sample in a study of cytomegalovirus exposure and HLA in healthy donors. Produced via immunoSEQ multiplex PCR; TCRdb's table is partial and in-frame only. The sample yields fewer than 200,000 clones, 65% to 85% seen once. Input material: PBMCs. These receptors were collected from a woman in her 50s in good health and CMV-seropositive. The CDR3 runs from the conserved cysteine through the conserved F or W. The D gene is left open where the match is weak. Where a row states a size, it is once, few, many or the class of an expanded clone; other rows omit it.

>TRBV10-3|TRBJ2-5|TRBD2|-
TGTGCCATCAGTACCGGGACTAGCGGTGAGACCCAGTACTTC
CAISTGTSGETQYF
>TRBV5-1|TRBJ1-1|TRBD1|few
TGCGCCAGCAGCCGTGGACAGGGGGTATACACTGAAGCTTTCTTT
CASSRGQGVYTEAFF
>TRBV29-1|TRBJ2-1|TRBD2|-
TGCAGCGTTGGAGCGGGAAGGTACAATGAGCAGTTCTTC
CSVGAGRYNEQFF
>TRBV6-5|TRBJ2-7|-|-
TGTGCCAGCAGTTACTCGAGTTACTCCTACGAGCAGTACTTC
CASSYSSYSYEQYF
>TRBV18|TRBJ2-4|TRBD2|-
TGTGCCAGCTCACCAGACGGGAGGGTTTACATTCAGTACTTC
CASSPDGRVYIQYF
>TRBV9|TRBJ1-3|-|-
TGTGCCAGCAGCGTAGTGGGAGTTGAGGGTGCTGGAAACACCATATATTTT
CASSVVGVEGAGNTIYF
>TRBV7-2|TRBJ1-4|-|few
TGTGCCAGCAGCTTTGACAGCGGGAATGAAAAACTGTTTTTT
CASSFDSGNEKLFF
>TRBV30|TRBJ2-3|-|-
TGTGCCTGGAGCCCGGGGGGCACAGATACGCAGTATTTT
CAWSPGGTDTQYF
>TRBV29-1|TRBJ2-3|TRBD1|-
TGCAGCGTTGAGCCGGGACAGGGGGCGTTGGGGCAGTATTTT
CSVEPGQGALGQYF
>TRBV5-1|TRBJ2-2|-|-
TGCGCCAGCAGCTTGCCGGAGCCTATACTAAACACCGGGGAGCTGTTTTTT
CASSLPEPILNTGELFF
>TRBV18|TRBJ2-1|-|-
TGTGCCAGCTCACCAGCGAGTAGCGGTTACAATGAGCAGTTCTTC
CASSPASSGYNEQFF
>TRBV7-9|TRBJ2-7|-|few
TGTGCCAGCAGCTCGGACTATCCGGACGAGCAGTACTTC
CASSSDYPDEQYF
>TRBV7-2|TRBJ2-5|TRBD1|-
TGTGCCAGCAGCTTACAACCAGGGGGCGCGGAGACCCAGTACTTC
CASSLQPGGAETQYF